One and the same sample provided the 31 T cell receptor beta chains below, sequenced in a study of shared clonotypes between healthy human individuals. Libraries were prepared by immunoSEQ multiplex PCR; TCRdb keeps only in-frame clonotypes and omits some of them. The data show 600,000 or so clones, roughly 96% seen once. Terminally differentiated effector memory CD45RA+ cells were excluded by CCR7 positive selection of CD45RO-negative cells. The specimen sequenced was naive CD8+ T cells sorted from blood. These receptors all come from a young woman in good health.

This clone appeared once. V is TRBV7-7 and J is TRBJ2-1, with D perhaps matching TRBD2 (6 bases). V was cut by 0 bases and J by 8 bases, with 8 bases left in between. Germline CDR1 is SSHAT and CDR2 is FNYEAQ (reference sequence). The CDR3 covers 13 residues. This CDR3 is CASSLARGDEQFF. In nucleotides, the CDR3 is TGTGCCAGCAGCTTAGCGCGGGGCGATGAGCAGTTCTTC.

The rearrangement uses TRBV4-2 and TRBJ1-1; 9 nucleotides agree with TRBD1. With 4 bases clipped from V and 0 bases from J, the junction kept 9 bases outside the gene matches. CDR3 length: 17 amino acids. Germline CDR1 is LGHNA and CDR2 is YNFKEQ. CDR3 sequence: CASSPWTGDLMNTEAFF. The CDR3 nucleotides are TGTGCCAGCAGCCCGTGGACAGGGGACCTCATGAACACTGAAGCTTTCTTT.

The rearrangement links TRBV21-1 to TRBJ1-2; TRBD1 is the table's D call and was not checked against the DNA. TRBV21-1 is designated a pseudogene. The CDR3 extends over 13 amino acids. For the CDR3, the DNA is TGTGCCAGCATCCGACAGGTTGACTATGGCTACACCTTC. This translates into CASIRQVDYGYTF.

This chain uses TRBV2 with TRBJ1-4; the D gene is possibly TRBD1 (5 bases). The germline V gene encodes CDR1 SNHLY and CDR2 FYNNEI. The CDR3 length is 14 residues. With 3 bases removed from V and 6 bases from J, the gap between germline ends came to 11 bases. CDR3 residues: CASSDSGGDEKLFF. The CDR3 nucleotides read TGTGCCAGCAGTGACTCCGGGGGAGATGAAAAACTGTTTTTT.

This chain connects TRBV28 to TRBJ2-7, with TRBD2 matching over 10 bases. With V trimmed by 5 bases and J by 0 bases, 4 bases remained unmatched. CDR3 size: 15 residues. Germline CDR1 MDHEN, CDR2 SYDVKM. CDR3 coding DNA: TGTGCCAGCAGTCCTTCTAGCGGGAGCTCCTACGAGCAGTACTTC. This sequence encodes CASSPSSGSSYEQYF.

This clone has a single count. The gene calls are TRBV27 and TRBJ1-1, with 7 bases that match TRBD1. Germline values: CDR1 MNHEY, CDR2 SMNVEV (reference sequence). CDR3 length: 14 amino acids. The V segment lost 3 bases and the J segment 3 bases; nucleotides outside the gene matches: 4. The CDR3 sequence: CASSFFQGDTEAFF. The CDR3 DNA follows: TGTGCCAGCAGTTTTTTTCAGGGGGACACTGAAGCTTTCTTT.

The J gene is TRBJ1-2, the V gene TRBV4-1, with a tentative D call TRBD1 (6 bases). Germline V lookup: CDR1 MGHRA, CDR2 YSYEKL. The CDR3 covers 13 residues. V shed 4 bases and J shed 8 bases, with 14 bases lying between them. CDR3 sequence: CASSLWGTLGYTF. The CDR3 nucleotides are TGCGCCAGCAGCCTTTGGGGGACACTCGGCTACACCTTC.

V gene TRBV10-1 combines with J gene TRBJ2-7, with 9 bases aligning to TRBD1. V shed 4 bases and J 2 bases; nucleotides not matched to a gene: 3. CDR3 size: 14 residues. Germline V gene lookup returns CDR1 WNHNN and CDR2 SYGVQD (reference sequence). Written as DNA, the CDR3 is TGCGCCAGCAGTGGGACAGGGGCTCCCTACGAGCAGTACTTC. As protein: CASSGTGAPYEQYF.

V usage is TRBV30 and J usage is TRBJ1-1; D gene unclear. CDR3 length: 11 residues. Trimming removed 4 bases at V and 7 bases at J, with 10 bases between. CDR1 is GTSNPN and CDR2 is SVGIG in the germline V gene (reference sequence). Here the CDR3 reads CAWTPGVEAFF. In DNA form, the CDR3 reads TGTGCCTGGACACCTGGGGTTGAAGCTTTCTTT.

With regard to this clone: This sample includes further DNA sequences coding for the same CDR3. The chain links TRBV27 to TRBJ1-4, with unresolved D. This CDR3 is 13 amino acids long. V was clipped by 1 base and J by 8 bases, with 8 bases between them. Germline values: CDR1 MNHEY, CDR2 SMNVEV (reference sequence). The CDR3 reads CASSLLGNEKLFF. CDR3 nucleotide sequence: TGTGCCAGCAGTTTATTGGGGAACGAAAAACTGTTTTTT.

This clone has more than one count but fewer than ten. The V gene is TRBV28, the J gene TRBJ1-5, with D possibly being TRBD1 (6 bases). The length of the CDR3 is 15 residues. CDR1 and CDR2 from the germline V gene are MDHEN and SYDVKM. Trimming removed 4 bases at V and 3 bases at J, with 13 bases between. The CDR3 reads CASSSLGQNNQPQHF. In nucleotides, the CDR3 is TGTGCCAGCAGTTCTCTCGGACAGAACAATCAGCCCCAGCATTTT.

The CDR3 reads CASSPLGTGLTDTQYF. The CDR3 bases are TGCGCCAGCAGCCCCCTGGGGACAGGGCTCACAGATACGCAGTATTTT. J is TRBJ2-3 and V is TRBV4-1, with TRBD1 matching over 9 bases. This CDR3 spans 16 amino acids. The V and J ends lost 4 bases and 2 bases, in that order; junction bases with no gene match: 7. Germline V gene lookup returns CDR1 MGHRA and CDR2 YSYEKL.

V usage is TRBV4-1 and J usage is TRBJ2-1, with TRBD2 matching over 12 bases. The CDR3 sequence is 17 residues long. Trimming removed 4 bases from V and 8 bases from J; junction bases left unmatched: 12. Germline V gene sequence: CDR1 MGHRA, CDR2 YSYEKL. The CDR3 nucleotides read TGCGCCAGCAGCCTCCACCCATCTAGCGGGAGGGCCGATGAGCAGTTCTTC. It encodes CASSLHPSSGRADEQFF.

The chain uses TRBV6-5 and TRBJ2-7; 12 positions match TRBD1. After removal of 3 bases from V and 6 bases from J, the junction contained 3 bases not matched to a gene. The germline V gene has CDR1 MNHEY and CDR2 SVGAGI. The CDR3 has 14 residues. CDR3 nucleotide sequence: TGTGCCAGCAGTTATGGGACAGGGGGCGGCGAGCAGTACTTC. Translated: CASSYGTGGGEQYF.

The rearrangement joins TRBV28 to TRBJ1-1; weak D call: TRBD1 (5 bases). The ends were cut back, 6 bases at V and 4 bases at J, with 15 bases in the middle. From germline, CDR1 is MDHEN and CDR2 SYDVKM. This CDR3 is built from 14 residues. In DNA, the CDR3 is TGTGCCAGCAGAAACCAGGGCTTGGGCACTGAAGCTTTCTTT. Amino acids: CASRNQGLGTEAFF. The whole variable domain, filled in from reference TRBV28 and TRBJ1-1, reads DVKVTQSSRYLVKRTGEKVFLECVQDMDHENMFWYRQDPGLGLRLIYFSYDVKMKEKGDIPEGYSVSREKKERFSLILESASTNQTSMYLCASRNQGLGTEAFFGQGTRLTVV.

The chain couples TRBV5-1 to TRBJ1-4, with D unclear. The CDR3 runs 15 residues. Trimming removed 3 bases from V and 7 bases from J, with 16 bases in between. Germline-derived CDR1 and CDR2 are SGHRS and YFSETQ. CDR3 residues: CASSSDGQKSEKLFF. DNA of the CDR3: TGCGCCAGCAGCTCGGACGGCCAAAAGTCTGAAAAACTGTTTTTT.

The V call is TRBV7-2, the J call TRBJ2-5; no clear D gene. The end of the DNA aligns better with TRBJ2-7, so the J call may be wrong. Germline assignment: CDR1 SGHTA and CDR2 FQGNSA. This CDR3 spans 15 amino acids. Written as DNA, the CDR3 is TGTGCCAGCAGCTTAGGCCGCCTCGACCAATACGAGCAGTACTTC. Translating gives CASSLGRLDQYEQYF.

The genes are TRBV5-1 and TRBJ2-1; 7 bases line up with TRBD2. The V segment lost 2 bases and the J segment 7 bases; nucleotides outside the gene matches: 3. The V gene's germline CDR1 is SGHRS and CDR2 YFSETQ. The CDR3 extends over 13 amino acids. The CDR3 region has the DNA TGCGCCAGCAGCTTCGCGGGAGCAAATGAGCAGTTCTTC. Amino acid sequence: CASSFAGANEQFF.

The rearrangement links TRBV9 to TRBJ2-1; D ambiguous. This CDR3 region has 12 residues. The ends were cut back, 4 bases at V and 7 bases at J, with 9 bases in the middle. Germline lookup yields CDR1 SGDLS and CDR2 YYNGEE. The CDR3: CASSLTVNEQFF. The CDR3 coding sequence is TGTGCCAGCAGCCTCACCGTGAATGAGCAGTTCTTC.

This chain uses TRBV2 with TRBJ2-3; no clear D. V was cut by 1 base and J by 4 bases, with 9 bases left in between. Germline V CDR1 and CDR2: SNHLY, FYNNEI. CDR3 size: 14 residues. The CDR3 bases are TGTGCCAGCAGTGAAGGACTCCAGCCAGATACGCAGTATTTT. As protein: CASSEGLQPDTQYF.

V and J are TRBV5-4 and TRBJ2-7; 8 nucleotides match TRBD2. J gave up 6 bases and V 4 bases, and 9 bases lay outside the gene matches. The CDR3 runs to 14 residues. Per the germline V gene, CDR1 is SGHNT and CDR2 is YYREEE (reference sequence). DNA of the CDR3: TGTGCCAGCAGCATTCGGGGGGGCGGGATCGAGCAGTACTTC. Protein: CASSIRGGGIEQYF.

The chain carries TRBV6-1 and TRBJ1-1; D gene uncertain. The CDR3 runs 13 residues. Trimming pared 3 bases from V and 1 base from J, leaving 6 bases between. Germline CDR1 reads MNHNS; CDR2 reads SASEGT. CDR3 amino acids: CASSEGSNTEAFF. As DNA, the CDR3 is TGTGCCAGCAGTGAGGGGTCGAACACTGAAGCTTTCTTT.

The chain links TRBV2 to TRBJ1-6, with D unclear. The CDR3 is 14 residues long. Trimming cost V 7 bases and J 10 bases, with 17 bases left between them. CDR1 and CDR2 (germline): SNHLY, FYNNEI. The CDR3 nucleotides are TGTGCCAGCACTAACTCCCAATCGGGGTCACCCCTCCACTTT. Translated: CASTNSQSGSPLHF.

The genes are TRBV28 and TRBJ1-2; 8 bases agree with TRBD1. V lost 5 bases to trimming and J lost 4 bases; unmatched junction nucleotides: 6. Germline CDR1 reads MDHEN; CDR2 reads SYDVKM. CDR3 size: 14 residues. CDR3 DNA sequence: TGTGCCAGCAGTCCCCGGGACAGGACCTATGGCTACACCTTC. Amino acids: CASSPRDRTYGYTF.

The chain combines TRBV29-1 with TRBJ2-1; D is uncertain. The CDR3 extends over 11 amino acids. Germline lookup yields CDR1 SQVTM and CDR2 ANQGSEA. V was cut by 6 bases and J by 6 bases, with 9 bases left in between. The CDR3 coding sequence is TGCAGCGTCAAGGTGTTCAATGAGCAGTTCTTC. It encodes CSVKVFNEQFF.

The CDR3 DNA follows: TGTGCCAGTAGTCTACAGGGGAGTACTGAAGCTTTCTTT. Encoded protein: CASSLQGSTEAFF. V and J are TRBV19 and TRBJ1-1; TRBD1 aligns across 7 bases. V dropped 5 bases and J dropped 5; count of bases not matched to a gene: 5. Germline V lookup: CDR1 LNHDA, CDR2 SQIVND (reference sequence). The length of the CDR3 is 13 residues.

This chain links TRBV19 with TRBJ2-7; TRBD1 matches 8 bases. CDR1 and CDR2 (germline): LNHDA, SQIVND (reference sequence). Trimming took 6 bases from V and 6 from J; bases not matched to a gene: 7. CDR3 size: 13 residues. CDR3 protein: CASRAGTGFEQYF. The CDR3 DNA follows: TGTGCCAGTAGAGCCGGGACAGGCTTCGAGCAGTACTTC.

The chain combines TRBV18 with TRBJ2-5, with D unresolved. CDR1 and CDR2 (germline): KGHSH, LQKENI. This CDR3 region has 16 residues. Trimming took off 1 base at V and 0 bases at J, with 12 bases between the two ends. CDR3 DNA sequence: TGTGCCAGCTCACCACACCCAGGCCCGTACCAAGAGACCCAGTACTTC. It specifies CASSPHPGPYQETQYF.

This clone occurred once. The J gene is TRBJ1-2, the V gene TRBV19; tentative D call: TRBD1 (6 bases). Trimming stripped 7 bases from V and 1 base from J, with 22 bases between. This CDR3 has 17 residues. Germline V gene sequence: CDR1 LNHDA, CDR2 SQIVND (reference sequence). CDR3 residues: CASNRRRDTDFNYGYTF. CDR3 DNA sequence: TGTGCCAGTAACCGTCGCCGGGACACGGACTTTAACTATGGCTACACCTTC.

The chain is built from TRBV6-9 and TRBJ2-3; TRBD2 agrees at 7 bases. The CDR3 runs to 22 residues. Trimming removed 2 bases from V and 2 bases from J; junction bases left unmatched: 25. CDR1 MNHGY and CDR2 SVAAGI come from the germline V gene. This CDR3 reads CASSYPAVTASGYHRFTDTQYF. CDR3 DNA: TGTGCCAGCAGTTATCCCGCGGTTACGGCTAGCGGTTATCACCGATTCACAGATACGCAGTATTTT.

The V gene is TRBV5-6, the J gene TRBJ2-7; no clear D. There are 14 residues in the CDR3. Germline assignment: CDR1 SGHDT and CDR2 YYEEEE. Between the trimmed V and J ends, which lost 4 bases and 2 bases, there was a span of 13 bases. The CDR3 DNA follows: TGTGCCAGCAGCACGTTAGTACCGCCCTACGAGCAGTACTTC. This gives the protein CASSTLVPPYEQYF.